A few counts support the clone carrying this T cell receptor (beta chain). Its antigen is unknown. The data belong to a study of beta chain features in type 1 diabetes. Study at large: Examination spanned fewer than 140,000,000 sorted cells from all samples. Study findings and constraints: Compared with healthy donors, patients appeared to share more similar naive, central memory and regulatory TCRB repertoires.

This CDR3 is built from 16 residues. Trimming removed 5 bases from V and 1 base from J; junction bases left unmatched: 8. The germline V gene encodes CDR1 LGHNT and CDR2 FRNRAP. Sequencing targeted expressed TCRB transcripts, as all isolated RNA had been reverse transcribed. Mean read depth for naive, central memory and regulatory T cell samples was a few million reads. The assay was immunoSEQ multiplex PCR, and TCRdb's table has in-frame clones only and misses some. The sample includes about 290,000 clones, 8% of them seen just once. The rearrangement uses TRBV12-5 and TRBJ2-1; the match to TRBD2 covers 7 bases. Specimen: central memory CD4+ T cells from blood. This sequence originates from a woman aged 18-29 years in good health. The CDR3 is CASGLTLGGSYNEQFF. The CDR3 DNA is TGTGCTAGTGGTCTAACTTTGGGGGGGTCCTACAATGAGCAGTTCTTC. Full variable domain (remainder filled in from reference TRBV12-5 and TRBJ2-1): DARVTQTPRHKVTEMGQEVTMRCQPILGHNTVFWYRQTMMQGLELLAYFRNRAPLDDSGMPKDRFSAEMPDATLATLKIQPSEPRDSAVYFCASGLTLGGSYNEQFFGPGTRLTVL.